The text below deals with one T cell receptor (beta chain). Clones were sequenced by immunoSEQ multiplex PCR, and TCRdb holds only the in-frame ones, with some missing. Of roughly 100,000 clones listed, 84% are singletons. The CDR3 is 15 amino acids. The V gene lost 5 bases and the J gene lost 4 bases, with 15 bases spanning the gap. Germline-derived CDR1 and CDR2 are SEHNR and FQNEAQ (reference sequence). The data are from a study of T cell responses to AZD1222 COVID-19 vaccine. This sequence originates from an adult in good health. The rearrangement links TRBV7-9 to TRBJ2-1, with D possibly TRBD1 on 6 matching bases. The material was peripheral blood, obtained on day 0 of AZD1222 vaccination. DNA for the CDR3: TGTGCCAGCAGCCCCCGGCAGGGGATTTACAATGAGCAGTTCTTC. Its translation: CASSPRQGIYNEQFF. Full variable domain (remainder filled in from reference TRBV7-9 and TRBJ2-1): DTGVSQNPRHKITKRGQNVTFRCDPISEHNRLYWYRQTLGQGPEFLTYFQNEAQLEKSRLLSDRFSAERPKGSFSTLEIQRTEQGDSAMYLCASSPRQGIYNEQFFGPGTRLTVL.